The 13 T cell receptor beta chains below were found in one sample sequenced in a study of patients and donors after allogeneic stem cell transplantation. TCRdb called the RT-PCR reads again in MiXCR, with one record for every CDR3 protein. This table holds 400,000 to 450,000 distinct CDR3 sequences, more than 15% found once. The sample comprised blood, either unsorted or a sorted T cell fraction (not recorded which). Receptor source: a human donor who was either an allogeneic HSCT recipient or a stem cell or donor lymphocyte infusion donor (not recorded which). It is not recorded whose cells these are; they may come from a transplant donor.

This clonotype has ten or more counts. The chain links TRBV12-3 or TRBV12-4 to TRBJ1-2, with TRBD1 matching 10 bases. V lost 6 bases to trimming and J lost 8 bases; unmatched junction nucleotides: 6. The CDR3 sequence is 13 residues long. The CDR3, as DNA: TGTGCCAGCAGAGGGACAGGGGCTGGGGGCTACACCTTC. Translation gives CASRGTGAGGYTF.

This clonotype has more than one count but fewer than ten. The rearrangement joins TRBV4-1 to TRBJ1-6; D might be TRBD1 (6 bases). Trimming shortened V by 4 bases and J by 8 bases, and 15 bases separated the two germline ends. Germline V gene data show CDR1 as MGHRA and CDR2 as YSYEKL. CDR3 length: 15 amino acids. As DNA, the CDR3 is TGCGCCAGCAGCCCTGCCGGGACAAGCTATTCACCCCTCCACTTT. Translating it yields CASSPAGTSYSPLHF.

The chain is built from TRBV29-1 and TRBJ1-2; TRBD1 is a possible D gene (6 bases). V lost 3 bases to trimming and J lost 7 bases, with 15 bases between them. In germline, CDR1 is SQVTM, CDR2 ANQGSEA. CDR3 length: 13 amino acids. CDR3 coding DNA: TGCAGCGTTGAGTCCAGGGGCGATGGTGGCTACACCTTC. Its translation is CSVESRGDGGYTF.

The rearrangement joins TRBV7-2 to TRBJ2-4; TRBD1 matches 11 bases. Losses at the gene ends were 6 bases for V and 7 bases for J; bases not matched to a gene: 5. Germline-derived CDR1 and CDR2 are SGHTA and FQGNSA. The CDR3 runs 14 residues. The CDR3 is CASSRRDRGNIQYF. The CDR3 DNA sequence: TGTGCCAGCAGTAGACGGGACAGGGGGAACATTCAGTACTTC.

The chain joins TRBV7-8 to TRBJ1-2; 8 nucleotides align to TRBD1. Germline loops: CDR1 SGHVS, CDR2 FQNEAQ. With V trimmed by 4 bases and J by 6 bases, 4 bases remained unmatched. The CDR3 has 13 amino acids. The DNA of the CDR3 is TGTGCCAGCAGCTACGACAGGGGTCATGGCTACACCTTC. Translating gives CASSYDRGHGYTF.

The chain employs TRBV27 and TRBJ1-2; TRBD1 is a possible D gene (5 bases). The CDR3 length is 13 residues. In germline, CDR1 is MNHEY, CDR2 SMNVEV (reference sequence). The V and J ends lost 6 bases and 5 bases respectively, with 13 bases between them. As DNA, the CDR3 is TGTGCCAGCAGCCAAAAAGGGGAGTATGGCTACACCTTC. The encoded protein is CASSQKGEYGYTF.

This clonotype occurred many times. The chain couples TRBV12-3 or TRBV12-4 to TRBJ2-4; D is unresolved. The ends were cut back, 6 bases at V and 8 bases at J, with 14 bases in the middle. The CDR3 spans 13 residues. CDR3 residues: CASRIGHADIQYF. The CDR3 bases are TGTGCCAGCAGGATCGGGCATGCAGACATTCAGTACTTC.

The chain joins TRBV7-6 to TRBJ2-3; 13 bases map to TRBD2. The V and J ends lost 4 bases and 4 bases, in that order; junction bases with no gene match: 5. Germline V lookup: CDR1 SGHVS, CDR2 FNYEAQ. This CDR3 contains 16 residues. The CDR3 region has the DNA TGTGCCAGCAGCTCACGGACTAGCGGGAGCCCAGATACGCAGTATTTT. Protein product: CASSSRTSGSPDTQYF.

This sequence joins TRBV18 and TRBJ1-3, with TRBD1 as a possible D gene (6 bases). This CDR3 has 15 residues. Trimming shortened V by 4 bases and J by 2 bases, and 12 bases separated the two germline ends. Germline V gene sequence: CDR1 KGHSH, CDR2 LQKENI. This CDR3 reads CASSQGQSPGNTIYF. CDR3 sequence (DNA): TGTGCCAGCTCACAGGGACAATCTCCTGGAAACACCATATATTTT. The whole variable domain, filled in from reference TRBV18 and TRBJ1-3, reads NAGVMQNPRHLVRRRGQEARLRCSPMKGHSHVYWYRQLPEEGLKFMVYLQKENIIDESGMPKERFSAEFPKEGPSILRIQQVVRGDSAAYFCASSQGQSPGNTIYFGEGSWLTVV.

This clonotype occurred a few times. The V call is TRBV6-5, the J call TRBJ2-2; D is ambiguous. The V end lost 2 bases, the J end lost 7 bases, and 11 bases lay between the germline ends. Germline lookup yields CDR1 MNHEY and CDR2 SVGAGI. The CDR3 totals 14 residues. DNA for the CDR3: TGTGCCAGCAGTTACGGCTTGTGGGGCGGGGAGCTGTTTTTT. Its protein product is CASSYGLWGGELFF.

This rearrangement joins TRBV7-9 to TRBJ2-7; D not resolved. Germline V gene sequence: CDR1 SEHNR, CDR2 FQNEAQ (reference sequence). The CDR3 length is 15 residues. V lost 3 bases and J 6 bases, leaving 18 bases between the germline ends. The CDR3: CASSFKAVLYGEQYF. The CDR3 DNA is TGTGCCAGCAGCTTCAAGGCGGTCCTTTATGGCGAGCAGTACTTC. The variable domain in full, with the rest retrieved from reference TRBV7-9 and TRBJ2-7, is DTGVSQNPRHKITKRGQNVTFRCDPISEHNRLYWYRQTLGQGPEFLTYFQNEAQLEKSRLLSDRFSAERPKGSFSTLEIQRTEQGDSAMYLCASSFKAVLYGEQYFGPGTRLTVT.

Many counts were recorded for this clonotype. This chain uses TRBV12-3 or TRBV12-4 with TRBJ1-5; 8 bases match TRBD1. The CDR3 has 15 amino acids. V was clipped by 7 bases and J by 2 bases; unmatched bases: 7. The chain's CDR3 is CASTQGAKGNQPQHF. The CDR3 DNA sequence: TGTGCCAGCACTCAGGGGGCGAAAGGCAATCAGCCCCAGCATTTT.

This clonotype showed up just a few times. The genes are TRBV15 and TRBJ1-1, with unresolved D. CDR1 is LNHNV and CDR2 is YYDKDF in the germline V gene (reference sequence). V shed 3 bases and J shed 7 bases, with 15 bases lying between them. The CDR3 is 14 amino acids. Written as DNA, the CDR3 is TGTGCCACCAGCAGGTACCACCCGCAGGTTGAAGCTTTCTTT. Translating it yields CATSRYHPQVEAFF. Full variable domain (rest looked up from reference TRBV15 and TRBJ1-1): DAMVIQNPRYQVTQFGKPVTLSCSQTLNHNVMYWYQQKSSQAPKLLFHYYDKDFNNEADTPDNFQSRRPNTSFCFLDIRSPGLGDTAMYLCATSRYHPQVEAFFGQGTRLTVV.